The entry that follows covers one TCR beta chain sequence. The target antigen is unknown. This PCR relied on a set of 60 Vbeta primers and 13 Jbeta primers. The method was immunoSEQ multiplex PCR; TCRdb's version includes in-frame clones alone and lacks a portion of them. The sample records about 150,000 clones, about 72% being singletons. This record belongs to a study of cytomegalovirus exposure and HLA in healthy donors. Study conclusions and caveats: Testing in vitro showed a few CMV-associated chains specific for CMV antigens. An Asian-associated ancestry cluster reportedly showed fewer N-insertions than the roughly 700-donor mean in a later analysis. TCR beta sequences numbering 15,000 to 20,000 were associated with HLA alleles at 0.05 false discovery rate in a later analysis.

This CDR3 comprises 14 residues. V dropped 2 bases and J dropped 5 bases, with 14 bases sitting between them. Germline V gene lookup returns CDR1 SGHNT and CDR2 YYREEE (reference sequence). This clonotype was sampled from a man aged 35 to 55 in good health and CMV-seronegative. This chain uses TRBV5-4 with TRBJ2-7; D remains unclear. Material: PBMCs. The CDR3 DNA is TGTGCCAGCAGCTTTGGCCCGCCTAGGCACGAGCAGTACTTC. This translates into CASSFGPPRHEQYF.